This TCR beta chain was captured by sequencing in a study of response to subunit inactivated influenza vaccine. V lost 4 bases to trimming and J lost 8 bases; unmatched junction nucleotides: 3. Germline CDR1 and CDR2: SGHTS and YDEGEE. The CDR3 contains 13 residues. This clonotype was seen a few times. TCRdb redid the calling of the RT-PCR reads with MiXCR, one entry per CDR3 protein. The sample includes about 570,000 distinct CDR3 sequences, roughly 10% seen only once; the top ten take roughly 10%. The rearrangement uses TRBV5-8 and TRBJ1-1; 12 bases match TRBD1. The sequences come from PBMCs from blood, collected on the day of vaccination. This TCR derives from a man over 45 who received an inactivated influenza vaccine. This CDR3 is CASSAGQGAEAFF. The CDR3 nucleotides are TGTGCCAGCAGCGCGGGACAGGGGGCGGAAGCTTTCTTT.